These T cell receptor beta chains were read from a single sample in a study of blood T cell repertoires in COVID-19. The assay was immunoSEQ multiplex PCR, and TCRdb's table has in-frame clones only and misses some. The table records a few hundred thousand clones, 80% to 85% of them present only once. The material sequenced was PBMCs or T cells enriched from blood (not recorded which). These receptors all stem from a woman between 45 and 65 years old who had recovered from COVID-19. Both conserved end residues are part of each CDR3. Each record gives: J gene, D gene, V gene, clone size, CDR3 DNA, CDR3 protein. D genes are given only for firm matches. Part of the rows lack a size; the others show once, few, many or a class for expanded clones.

>TRBJ2-7|NA|TRBV10-3|NA
TGTGCCATCAGTGTTACAGGGTCAGAGGGCTACGAGCAGTACTTC
CAISVTGSEGYEQYF
>TRBJ2-7|TRBD2|TRBV11-2|NA
TGTGCCAGCAGCTTAAGTGCTAGCGGACCCTACGAGCAGTACTTC
CASSLSASGPYEQYF
>TRBJ2-2|TRBD1|TRBV6-5|NA
TGTGCCACCCAAGGACAGGGTAACACCGGGGAGCTGTTTTTT
CATQGQGNTGELFF
>TRBJ2-2|NA|TRBV25-1|NA
TGTGCCAGCAGTGAAGGGGGGACCGCCAGCGGGGAGCTGTTTTTT
CASSEGGTASGELFF
>TRBJ1-4|TRBD1|TRBV30|once
TGTGCCTGGACGAACAGGGGTGACGAAAAACTGTTTTTT
CAWTNRGDEKLFF
>TRBJ1-3|NA|TRBV6-1|NA
TGTGCCAGCAGTGCCTCCGGGTTGGGGGCGCGAGGAAACACCATATATTTT
CASSASGLGARGNTIYF
>TRBJ1-1|NA|TRBV4-3|NA
TGCGCCAGCAGCCAATCTTCTGGACAGCGCGGCGAAGCTTTCTTT
CASSQSSGQRGEAFF
>TRBJ2-7|TRBD1|TRBV13|NA
TGTGCCAGCAGCTTAGGCCTGGGACAGGGGTCCGAGCAGTACTTC
CASSLGLGQGSEQYF
>TRBJ1-2|NA|TRBV27|NA
TGTGCCAGCAGTTTTAGGGAGGCGTTTTCTGGCTACACCTTC
CASSFREAFSGYTF
>TRBJ1-4|NA|TRBV5-4|NA
TGTGCCAGCAGCCCAGGGAGGGGTGATGAAAAACTGTTTTTT
CASSPGRGDEKLFF
>TRBJ2-1|NA|TRBV14|NA
TGTGCCAGCAGCCAAGATACTGGGGGCCGTGAGCAGTTCTTC
CASSQDTGGREQFF
>TRBJ1-2|TRBD1|TRBV27|NA
TGTGCCAGCAGTTTATCCACGGGACAGGGCTATGGCTACACCTTC
CASSLSTGQGYGYTF
>TRBJ2-1|NA|TRBV9|NA
TGTGCCAGCAGCGCCCACCCTCGAGAGGGTGAGCAGTTCTTC
CASSAHPREGEQFF
>TRBJ2-1|TRBD2|TRBV7-3|NA
TGTGCCAGCAGCTTAAACCCGGCTAGCGGGATCTACAATGAGCAGTTCTTC
CASSLNPASGIYNEQFF
>TRBJ2-6|NA|TRBV5-8|NA
TGTGCCAGCAGCTTACCGGGGTCTGGGGCCAACGTCCTGACTTTC
CASSLPGSGANVLTF
>TRBJ1-1|TRBD1|TRBV19|NA
TGTGCCAGTAGTAAGACAGGGGGCACTCATCTGAACACTGAAGCTTTCTTT
CASSKTGGTHLNTEAFF
>TRBJ1-2|TRBD1|TRBV7-8|NA
TGTGCCAGCACCCCAATGCACTCAGGGGGCCGTCTCTATGGCTACACCTTC
CASTPMHSGGRLYGYTF
>TRBJ2-5|NA|TRBV4-2|NA
TGTGCCAGCAGCCAATCAAGGGCGGGGGCCCAAGAGACCCAGTACTTC
CASSQSRAGAQETQYF
>TRBJ2-5|NA|TRBV25-1|NA
TGTGCCAGCAGCCAGGGACAGGCGGGGGGGCTGGAGACCCAGTACTTC
CASSQGQAGGLETQYF
>TRBJ2-1|TRBD2|TRBV5-1|NA
TGCGCCAGCAGCTTGGCCGCGGGAGTAGCCTACAATGAGCAGTTCTTC
CASSLAAGVAYNEQFF
>TRBJ1-1|NA|TRBV12-3/TRBV12-4|once
TGTGCCAGCAGTTTAAAGCGGAGGACTGAAGCTTTCTTT
CASSLKRRTEAFF
>TRBJ2-7|NA|TRBV9|NA
TGTGCCACTGACGGGCTAGCGAGATTCGAGCAGTACTTC
CATDGLARFEQYF
>TRBJ1-6|NA|TRBV19|NA
TGTGCCAGTAGTGTCCAGGGAGGAGCTAATAATTCACCCCTCCACTTT
CASSVQGGANNSPLHF
>TRBJ1-1|NA|TRBV19|few
TGTGCCAGTAGTATTCTTAGTCGGGGGAACACTGAAGCTTTCTTT
CASSILSRGNTEAFF
>TRBJ1-2|NA|TRBV27|NA
TGTGCCAGCAGTCCCTATCTGGAGGGGTTGGACTATGGCTACACCTTC
CASSPYLEGLDYGYTF
>TRBJ2-7|TRBD1|TRBV2|NA
TGTGCCAGCAGTGAACCCGGGACAGGGGTTTCATCTCTCAGCTACGAGCAGTACTTC
CASSEPGTGVSSLSYEQYF
>TRBJ1-3|NA|TRBV7-9|NA
TGTGCCAGCAGCTTAGACAGACACTCTGGAAACACCATATATTTT
CASSLDRHSGNTIYF